The T cell receptor beta chain described here comes from a study of blood T cells in healthy people across ages. Study-wide results and limits: More naive CD4+ cells and higher diversity were found in long-lived than in aged donors.

Every donor gave roughly 9.2 milliliters of peripheral blood. At least 6 million PBMCs were isolated per sample. V shed 5 bases and J shed 8 bases, with 16 bases lying between them. Germline lookup yields CDR1 SEHNR and CDR2 FQNEAQ (reference sequence). The CDR3 runs to 14 residues. A J-beta primer mix and a sample-barcoded 5' primer were used in a second PCR of roughly 6 to 11 cycles. Each sample provided no less than 2.5 million CDR3-containing paired-end reads. In TCRdb, the 5' RACE reads were re-called with MiXCR into one record per CDR3 protein. This sample yields 590,000 or so distinct CDR3 sequences, of which approximately 30% are seen a single time; 15% to 19% belongs to the top ten. Turning to this clonotype: Its antigen remains unknown.

Source material: blood. The sequence was obtained from a woman aged 80 or older in good health. The rearrangement uses TRBV7-9 and TRBJ2-1; tentatively, D is TRBD2 (5 bases). This CDR3 reads CASSTSEAGDEQFF. For the CDR3, the DNA is TGTGCCAGCAGCACCTCTGAGGCCGGGGATGAGCAGTTCTTC.